This T cell receptor (beta chain) was recovered during a study of shared clonotypes between healthy human individuals (dated by TCRdb to about 2020). About the investigation overall: A couple of women and three men aged 18 to 49 years were included in the cohort. For each donor, three plates each were used for CD4 naive and CD4 memory, two plates were used for CD8 naive, and one plate was used for CD8 memory. Blood TCR repertoires of a handful of healthy adults were deeply sequenced to estimate repertoire size and the extent of clonotype sharing between individuals. To increase sequencing depth and limit assay-specific biases, TCR repertoire library preparation and sequencing were carried out by different laboratories using diverse techniques. Leukapheresis yielded between about 0.8 and 9.5 billion PBMCs per donor. General study outcomes and caveats: Pairwise subsampling indicated that sequencing depth was expected to affect the degree of clonotype sharing among donors. Rarefaction of sorted-subset datasets indicated incomplete sequencing despite the large sequencing depth. Sampling was restricted to blood, and TCR repertoires in tissue are likely to differ from TCR repertoires in blood. Naive subsets generally had larger estimated clonotype richness than memory subsets did. The small number of donors limited the genetic and exposure-history diversity represented. Across a few donors, around 5% of naive CD4, approximately 3.6% of naive CD8, about 2.3% of memory CD4, and 0.4% of memory CD8 clonotypes were shared. Compared with non-shared clonotypes, the clonotypes found in all four sorted-subset donors had higher generation probabilities.

The germline V gene (reference sequence) supplies CDR1 SGHNT and CDR2 YYREEE. Trimming at the junction amounts to 4 bases on V and 1 base on J, and the germline ends lie 11 bases apart. Measured from the cysteine to the phenylalanine, the CDR3 is 14 residues long. The read is trimmed to its CDR3 DNA, 42 bases read in frame from base 1. The donors were healthy, HIV-negative adults with no recently reported acute infections or vaccinations. All donors were Caucasian adults living in Nashville, Tennessee, USA. CD4+ T cells were enriched through magnetic negative selection, after which naive cells were positively selected on CD45RA and the remaining negative fraction served as the memory subset. After blood collection by leukapheresis, PBMCs were isolated using Ficoll-Histopaque density gradient centrifugation and then cryopreserved in the vapor phase of liquid nitrogen. Analytical flow cytometry was used to check the purity and quantity of each magnetically sorted T cell population. Each sorted fraction had its genomic DNA isolated and then quantified by UV absorbance on a Nanodrop 2000c.

TCR CDR3 regions were amplified from genomic DNA by multiplex PCR using the deep immunoSEQ assay. Genomic DNA extracted from each cell subset was distributed evenly over all wells of several immunoSEQ 96-well plates, and each plate served as one replicate. For sorted subsets, each replicate PCR was loaded with 200 to 250 ng genomic DNA, equivalent to about 33,000 T cell genomes. The purified libraries were quantified using a Qubit 3.0 fluorometer, sized with a Bioanalyzer 2100, and then quantified again using the KAPA Library Quantification kit. A separate single-read 150-cycle Illumina NextSeq 550 flow cell was used to sequence each immunoSEQ 96-well plate. The study's own analysis went as follows. The immunoSEQ output contained only junctional sequences without quality scores, so filtering could not match that applied to full-length reads. To assign V/J genes and CDR3, sequences were annotated against IMGT germline references using PyIR, a Python wrapper for IgBLAST v1.9. Any read was removed if the V/J assignment was weak (E-value above 1e-6), the CDR3 was missing, or the read contained stop codons, out-of-frame junctions, or ambiguous translated residues. V3J clonotypes were defined by identical inferred V gene, J gene, and CDR3 amino acid sequence. To compute the percentage overlap between repertoires, the number of shared unique clonotypes was divided by the size of the smaller repertoire. Three approaches were used to assess repertoire richness: RTK rarefaction, the Chao1 estimator, and Recon v2.1 estimates of unobserved clonotypes. Generation probabilities were computed with OLGA for all TCRbeta clonotypes obtained by the gDNA method from a few donors. Sourced from immuneACCESS, this table was stored by TCRdb with only in-frame sequences that have V and J called. A share of the clones is absent; for the studies checked, an unresolved V gene accounts for under half, and the remainder has no known explanation. V, J and clone size derive from that table, while D and trimming were established from the DNA sequence. The sample data list about 2.5 million clones, and 92% of these were observed just once. The top ten clonotypes cover about 0.41% of the sample.

On this clone: Its binding antigen is unknown. Base quality data are lacking; no much larger clone is found one base away.

The receptor comes from a man aged 18 to 30 in good health. Some clones in this sample may be carry-over from other donors' samples. Here the chain combines TRBV5-4 and TRBJ1-1; the D gene remains uncertain. The sequencing sample was made of naive CD4+ T cells from PBMCs. This specimen's cell subset or site label, interpreted: CD45RA+ positively selected. The DNA reads TGTGCCAGCAGCCCCCGGGAGCGGAACACTGAAGCTTTCTTT. It encodes CASSPRERNTEAFF.